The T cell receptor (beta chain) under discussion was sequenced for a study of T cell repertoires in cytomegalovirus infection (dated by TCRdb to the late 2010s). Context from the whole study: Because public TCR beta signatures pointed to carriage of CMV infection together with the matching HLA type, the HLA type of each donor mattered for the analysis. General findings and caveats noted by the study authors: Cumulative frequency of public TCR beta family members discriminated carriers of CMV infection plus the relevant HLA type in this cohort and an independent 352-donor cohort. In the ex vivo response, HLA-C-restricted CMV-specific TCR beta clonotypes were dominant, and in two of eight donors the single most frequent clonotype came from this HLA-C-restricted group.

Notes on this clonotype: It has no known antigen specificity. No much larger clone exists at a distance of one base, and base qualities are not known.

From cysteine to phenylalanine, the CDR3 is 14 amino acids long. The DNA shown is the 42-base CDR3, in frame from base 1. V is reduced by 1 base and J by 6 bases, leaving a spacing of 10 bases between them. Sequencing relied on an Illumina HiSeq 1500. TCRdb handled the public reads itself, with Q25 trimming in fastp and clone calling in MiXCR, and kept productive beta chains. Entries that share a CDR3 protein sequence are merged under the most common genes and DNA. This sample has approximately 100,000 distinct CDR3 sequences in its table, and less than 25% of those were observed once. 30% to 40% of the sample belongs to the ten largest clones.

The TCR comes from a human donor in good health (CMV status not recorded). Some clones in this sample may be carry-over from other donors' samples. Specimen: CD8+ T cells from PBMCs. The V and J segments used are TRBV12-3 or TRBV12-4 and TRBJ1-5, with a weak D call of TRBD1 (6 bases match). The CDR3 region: CASSLGGGGQPQHF. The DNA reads TGTGCCAGCAGTTTAGGGGGGGGCGGTCAGCCCCAGCATTTT.